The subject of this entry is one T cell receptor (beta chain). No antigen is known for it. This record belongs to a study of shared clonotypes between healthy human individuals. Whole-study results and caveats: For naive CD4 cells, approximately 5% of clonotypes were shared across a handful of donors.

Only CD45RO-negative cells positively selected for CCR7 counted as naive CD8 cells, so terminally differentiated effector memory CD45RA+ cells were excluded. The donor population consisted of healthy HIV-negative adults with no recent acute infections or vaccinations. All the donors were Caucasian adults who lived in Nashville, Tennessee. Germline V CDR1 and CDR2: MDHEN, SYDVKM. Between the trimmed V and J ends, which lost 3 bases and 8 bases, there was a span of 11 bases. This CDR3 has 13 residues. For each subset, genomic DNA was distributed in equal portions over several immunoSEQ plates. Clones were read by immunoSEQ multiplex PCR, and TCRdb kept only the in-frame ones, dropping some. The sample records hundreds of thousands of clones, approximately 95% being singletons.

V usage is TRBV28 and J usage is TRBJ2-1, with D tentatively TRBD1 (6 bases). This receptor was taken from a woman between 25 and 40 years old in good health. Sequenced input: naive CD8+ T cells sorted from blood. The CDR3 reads CASSFLQGYEQFF. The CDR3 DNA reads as TGTGCCAGCAGTTTCCTACAGGGCTATGAGCAGTTCTTC.